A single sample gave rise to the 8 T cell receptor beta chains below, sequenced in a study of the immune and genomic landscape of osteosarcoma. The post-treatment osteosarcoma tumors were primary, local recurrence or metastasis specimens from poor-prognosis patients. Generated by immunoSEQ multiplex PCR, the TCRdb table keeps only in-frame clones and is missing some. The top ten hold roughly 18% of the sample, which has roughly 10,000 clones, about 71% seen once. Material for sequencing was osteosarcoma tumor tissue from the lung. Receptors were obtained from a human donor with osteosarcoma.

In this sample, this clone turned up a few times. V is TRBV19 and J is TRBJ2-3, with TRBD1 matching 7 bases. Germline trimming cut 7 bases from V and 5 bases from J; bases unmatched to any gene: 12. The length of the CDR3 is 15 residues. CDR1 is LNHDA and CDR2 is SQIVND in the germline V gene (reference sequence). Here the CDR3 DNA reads TGTGCCAGTACCTCGACAGGGTGGGGTGGAGATACGCAGTATTTT. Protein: CASTSTGWGGDTQYF.

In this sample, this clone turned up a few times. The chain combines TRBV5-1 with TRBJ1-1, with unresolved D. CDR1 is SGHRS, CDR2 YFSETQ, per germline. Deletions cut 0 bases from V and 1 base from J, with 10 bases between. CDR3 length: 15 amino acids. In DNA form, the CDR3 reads TGCGCCAGCAGCTTGGATTTGTTGGGGAACACTGAAGCTTTCTTT. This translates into CASSLDLLGNTEAFF.

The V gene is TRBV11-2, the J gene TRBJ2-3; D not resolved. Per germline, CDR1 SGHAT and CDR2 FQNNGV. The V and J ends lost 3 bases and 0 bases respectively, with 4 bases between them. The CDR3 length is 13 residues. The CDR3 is CASSFGSTDTQYF. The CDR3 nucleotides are TGTGCCAGCAGCTTTGGGAGCACAGATACGCAGTATTTT.

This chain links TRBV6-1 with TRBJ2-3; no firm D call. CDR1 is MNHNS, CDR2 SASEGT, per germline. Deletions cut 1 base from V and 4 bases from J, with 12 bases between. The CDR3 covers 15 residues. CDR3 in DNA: TGTGCCAGCAGTGAAGGAAGAGAGGAACCAGATACGCAGTATTTT. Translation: CASSEGREEPDTQYF.

CDR3 in DNA: TGTGCCAGCAGCCCCCGGACAGGGGTGAACACTGAAGCTTTCTTT. It translates to CASSPRTGVNTEAFF. The chain links TRBV14 to TRBJ1-1, with 9 bases identical to TRBD1. This CDR3 spans 15 amino acids. V shed 4 bases and J 0 bases; nucleotides not matched to a gene: 3. The V gene's germline CDR1 is SGHDN and CDR2 FVKESK. Full variable domain (rest looked up from reference TRBV14 and TRBJ1-1): EAGVTQFPSHSVIEKGQTVTLRCDPISGHDNLYWYRRVMGKEIKFLLHFVKESKQDESGMPNNRFLAERTGGTYSTLKVQPAELEDSGVYFCASSPRTGVNTEAFFGQGTRLTVV.

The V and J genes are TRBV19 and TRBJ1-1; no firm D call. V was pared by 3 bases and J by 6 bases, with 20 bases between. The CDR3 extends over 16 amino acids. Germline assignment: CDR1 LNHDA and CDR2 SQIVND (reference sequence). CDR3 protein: CASSMYQRAVVAEAFF. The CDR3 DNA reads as TGTGCCAGTAGTATGTACCAAAGGGCTGTTGTCGCTGAAGCTTTCTTT.

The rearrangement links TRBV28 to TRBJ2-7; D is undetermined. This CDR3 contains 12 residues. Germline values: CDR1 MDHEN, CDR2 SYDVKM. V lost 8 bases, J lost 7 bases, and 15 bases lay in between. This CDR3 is CASGIGSGEQYF. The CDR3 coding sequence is TGTGCCAGCGGCATAGGGTCGGGTGAGCAGTACTTC.

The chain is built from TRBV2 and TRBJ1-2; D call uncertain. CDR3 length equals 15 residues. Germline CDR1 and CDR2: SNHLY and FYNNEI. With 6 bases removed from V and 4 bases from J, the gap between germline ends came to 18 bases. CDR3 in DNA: TGTGCCAGCAGGCACTCCGGGAGTTGGGCCTATGGCTACACCTTC. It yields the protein CASRHSGSWAYGYTF.